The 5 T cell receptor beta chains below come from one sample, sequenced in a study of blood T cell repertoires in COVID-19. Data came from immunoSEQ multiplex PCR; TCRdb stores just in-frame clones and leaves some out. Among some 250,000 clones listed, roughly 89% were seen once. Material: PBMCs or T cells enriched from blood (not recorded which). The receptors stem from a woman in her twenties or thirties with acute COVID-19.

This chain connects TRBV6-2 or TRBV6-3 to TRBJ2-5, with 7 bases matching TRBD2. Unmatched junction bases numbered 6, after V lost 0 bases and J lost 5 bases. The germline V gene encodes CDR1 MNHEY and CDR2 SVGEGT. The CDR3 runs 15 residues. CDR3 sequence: CASSYSNRLAETQYF. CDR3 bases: TGTGCCAGCAGTTACTCCAATCGACTAGCCGAGACCCAGTACTTC.

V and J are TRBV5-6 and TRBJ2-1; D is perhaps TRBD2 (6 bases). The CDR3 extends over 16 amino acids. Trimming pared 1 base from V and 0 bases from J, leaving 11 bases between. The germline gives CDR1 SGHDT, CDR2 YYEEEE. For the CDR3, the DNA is TGTGCCAGCAGCTTGCGGGGGACGAGCTCCTACAATGAGCAGTTCTTC. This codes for CASSLRGTSSYNEQFF.

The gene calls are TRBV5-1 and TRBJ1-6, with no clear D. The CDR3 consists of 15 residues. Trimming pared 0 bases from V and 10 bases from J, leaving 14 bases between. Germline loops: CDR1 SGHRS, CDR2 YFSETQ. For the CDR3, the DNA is TGCGCCAGCAGCTTGGGCGGGCCGTTCGGGTCACCCCTCCACTTT. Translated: CASSLGGPFGSPLHF.

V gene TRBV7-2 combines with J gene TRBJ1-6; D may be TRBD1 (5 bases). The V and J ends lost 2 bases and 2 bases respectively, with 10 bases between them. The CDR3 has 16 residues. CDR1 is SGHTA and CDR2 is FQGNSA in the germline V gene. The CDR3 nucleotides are TGTGCCAGCAGCTTACCCCGGGGGGCCTATAATTCACCCCTCCACTTT. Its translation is CASSLPRGAYNSPLHF.

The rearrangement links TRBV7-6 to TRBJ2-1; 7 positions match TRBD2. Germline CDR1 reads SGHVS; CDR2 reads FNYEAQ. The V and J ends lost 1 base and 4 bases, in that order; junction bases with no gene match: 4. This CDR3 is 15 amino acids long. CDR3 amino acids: CASSLVAGVYNEQFF. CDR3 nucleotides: TGTGCCAGCAGCTTAGTTGCGGGGGTTTACAATGAGCAGTTCTTC.